A single sample is the source of the 21 T cell receptor beta chains below, sequenced in a study of T cells in Graves' hyperthyroidism and ophthalmopathy. Amplified regions were TCR beta CDR3 sequences from RNA transcripts. First-round RT-PCR targeting the TCR CDR3 was performed with the HTBI primer set. One entry per CDR3 protein results from TCRdb running MiXCR on the multiplex PCR reads. This repertoire shows some 560,000 distinct CDR3 sequences, 14% found once; its top ten account for around 14%. The sequenced sample was blood. These receptors were taken from a woman between 35 and 50 years old with Graves' hyperthyroidism.

This clonotype was observed many times. The rearrangement uses TRBV13 and TRBJ2-7; 8 nucleotides agree with TRBD2. V dropped 8 bases and J dropped 3; count of bases not matched to a gene: 9. The CDR3 loop spans 14 amino acids. Germline assignment: CDR1 PRHDT and CDR2 FYEKMQ (reference sequence). Written as DNA, the CDR3 is TGTGCCAGCTCACCACCGGGAGGGGGCTACGAGCAGTACTTC. Its protein is CASSPPGGGYEQYF.

This clonotype has ten or more counts. This sequence joins TRBV6-1 and TRBJ1-1, with D uncertain. The CDR3 length is 13 residues. The V end was cut by 4 bases, the J end by 1 base, with 7 bases between. CDR1 and CDR2 (germline): MNHNS, SASEGT. The CDR3: CASSGTKNTEAFF. CDR3 DNA: TGTGCCAGCAGTGGGACCAAGAACACTGAAGCTTTCTTT.

This clonotype was observed many times. The chain has TRBV5-1 and TRBJ2-5; 15 nucleotides align to TRBD2. The CDR3 is 16 residues long. Germline assignment: CDR1 SGHRS and CDR2 YFSETQ. With 4 bases clipped from V and 5 bases from J, the junction kept 6 bases outside the gene matches. The CDR3 loop reads CASSTGLAGGPETQYF. The CDR3 coding sequence is TGCGCCAGCAGCACCGGACTAGCGGGAGGGCCGGAGACCCAGTACTTC.

This clonotype was picked up many times. The chain links TRBV28 to TRBJ2-7; D is perhaps TRBD2 (6 bases). The V and J ends lost 5 bases and 4 bases respectively, with 15 bases between them. The CDR3 is made up of 14 amino acids. Germline V gene sequence: CDR1 MDHEN, CDR2 SYDVKM. The DNA for the CDR3 is TGTGCCAGCAGTAGACGGGAGTCCCCTTACGAGCAGTACTTC. Its translation is CASSRRESPYEQYF.

This clonotype was observed many times. V is TRBV9 and J is TRBJ2-1; 7 bases are shared with TRBD2. The germline V gene encodes CDR1 SGDLS and CDR2 YYNGEE. The CDR3 is 15 amino acids. Unmatched junction bases numbered 11, after V lost 4 bases and J lost 7 bases. CDR3 DNA: TGTGCCAGCAGCACCCGGGCAGGGAGGGATAATGAGCAGTTCTTC. It encodes CASSTRAGRDNEQFF. Variable domain in full (rest from reference TRBV9 and TRBJ2-1): DSGVTQTPKHLITATGQRVTLRCSPRSGDLSVYWYQQSLDQGLQFLIQYYNGEERAKGNILERFSAQQFPDLHSELNLSSLELGDSALYFCASSTRAGRDNEQFFGPGTRLTVL.

Ten or more counts support this clonotype. The chain joins TRBV3-1 to TRBJ2-2, with D uncertain. The length of the CDR3 is 13 residues. V dropped 4 bases and J dropped 2 bases, with 5 bases sitting between them. Germline-derived CDR1 and CDR2 are LGHDT and YNNKEL (reference sequence). CDR3 residues: CASSPYNTGELFF. DNA of the CDR3: TGTGCCAGCAGCCCGTACAACACCGGGGAGCTGTTTTTT. The whole variable domain, remainder taken from reference TRBV3-1 and TRBJ2-2, is DTAVSQTPKYLVTQMGNDKSIKCEQNLGHDTMYWYKQDSKKFLKIMFSYNNKELIINETVPNRFSPKSPDKAHLNLHINSLELGDSAVYFCASSPYNTGELFFGEGSRLTVL.

The rearrangement links TRBV6-2 or TRBV6-3 to TRBJ2-5; 8 bases line up with TRBD1. Germline-derived CDR1 and CDR2 are MNHEY and SVGEGT. Unmatched junction bases numbered 10, after V lost 6 bases and J lost 4 bases. This CDR3 has 15 residues. CDR3 in amino acids: CASRHEDRVSETQYF. The DNA for the CDR3 is TGTGCCAGCAGGCACGAGGACAGGGTGTCAGAGACCCAGTACTTC.

V gene TRBV10-3 combines with J gene TRBJ2-5; 7 bases are a match to TRBD2. From germline, CDR1 is ENHRY and CDR2 SYGVKD. The CDR3 covers 16 residues. J was trimmed by 1 base and V by 0 bases; bases with no gene match: 5. CDR3 loop: CAISESSGTSQETQYF. CDR3 nucleotides: TGTGCCATCAGTGAGTCGAGCGGGACGTCCCAAGAGACCCAGTACTTC.

With regard to this clonotype: A read error may explain this, as a much larger clone is one base away. Here the CDR3 omits its conserved ending phenylalanine or tryptophan, so a read error is the likely source. The chain carries TRBV7-9 and TRBJ2-7; 10 bases fit TRBD2. Germline lookup yields CDR1 SEHNR and CDR2 FQNEAQ (reference sequence). This CDR3 contains 15 residues. Germline trimming cut 1 base from V and 4 bases from J; bases unmatched to any gene: 4. The CDR3 DNA reads TGTGCCAGCAGCTTAGGCTCTAGCGGGAGATACGAGCAGTACTTG. It yields the protein CASSLGSSGRYEQYL.

The rearrangement joins TRBV7-9 to TRBJ2-7; the D gene is possibly TRBD1 (6 bases). Trimming cost V 4 bases and J 0 bases, with 13 bases left between them. Per the germline V gene, CDR1 is SEHNR and CDR2 is FQNEAQ (reference sequence). The CDR3 runs 15 residues. CDR3 in DNA: TGTGCCAGCAGCTCCGCCCAGGGGAGCTCCTACGAGCAGTACTTC. It codes for CASSSAQGSSYEQYF.

The chain employs TRBV20-1 and TRBJ2-1, with 9 bases lining up with TRBD1. CDR3 length equals 19 residues. CDR1 and CDR2 from the germline V gene are DFQATT and SNEGSKA (reference sequence). The V and J ends lost 3 bases and 1 base, in that order; junction bases with no gene match: 16. The CDR3 coding sequence is TGCAGTGCTAGGCTCCCGCCGGGACAGGGCCTCCAATCCTACAATGAGCAGTTCTTC. It codes for CSARLPPGQGLQSYNEQFF.

Ten or more counts support this clonotype. The gene calls are TRBV2 and TRBJ2-1; TRBD2 is a possible D gene (6 bases). The CDR3 runs 13 residues. With 4 bases removed from V and 7 bases from J, the gap between germline ends came to 11 bases. The germline CDR1 and CDR2 sequences are SNHLY and FYNNEI. The CDR3 region has the DNA TGTGCCAGCAGTGCGCCTAGCGAAAATGAGCAGTTCTTC. Translating gives CASSAPSENEQFF. The full variable domain, in which reference TRBV2 and TRBJ2-1 provide the parts outside the CDR3, is EPEVTQTPSHQVTQMGQEVILRCVPISNHLYFYWYRQILGQKVEFLVSFYNNEISEKSEIFDDQFSVERPDGSNFTLKIRSTKLEDSAMYFCASSAPSENEQFFGPGTRLTVL.

This clonotype was observed a handful of times. The chain links TRBV6-1 to TRBJ2-7; tentatively, D is TRBD1 (6 bases). The CDR3 loop spans 13 amino acids. Germline V CDR1 and CDR2: MNHNS, SASEGT. V shed 5 bases and J shed 3 bases, with 11 bases lying between them. CDR3: CASSTWDNYEQYF. In DNA form, the CDR3 reads TGTGCCAGCAGTACCTGGGACAACTACGAGCAGTACTTC.

V gene TRBV7-2 combines with J gene TRBJ1-2; D is undetermined. With 1 base removed from V and 7 bases from J, the gap between germline ends came to 7 bases. The CDR3 length is 12 residues. Germline lookup yields CDR1 SGHTA and CDR2 FQGNSA. The CDR3 nucleotides read TGTGCCAGCAGCTTAGATATGGGTGGCTACACCTTC. It specifies CASSLDMGGYTF. Full variable domain (remainder filled in from reference TRBV7-2 and TRBJ1-2): GAGVSQSPSNKVTEKGKDVELRCDPISGHTALYWYRQSLGQGLEFLIYFQGNSAPDKSGLPSDRFSAERTGGSVSTLTIQRTQQEDSAVYLCASSLDMGGYTFGSGTRLTVV.

This clonotype was detected ten times or more. The chain combines TRBV3-1 with TRBJ2-7; D not certain. The CDR3 consists of 10 residues. With 8 bases removed from V and 0 bases from J, the gap between germline ends came to 2 bases. Germline V gene data show CDR1 as LGHDT and CDR2 as YNNKEL (reference sequence). DNA for the CDR3: TGTGCCAGCCCCTCCTACGAGCAGTACTTC. This codes for CASPSYEQYF.

This clonotype was picked up a small number of times. The chain employs TRBV7-9 and TRBJ2-1, with 11 bases lining up with TRBD2. After removal of 5 bases from V and 9 bases from J, the junction contained 12 bases not matched to a gene. The germline V gene encodes CDR1 SEHNR and CDR2 FQNEAQ (reference sequence). This CDR3 is built from 16 residues. CDR3 region: CASSQGASGRPGEQFF. Written as DNA, the CDR3 is TGTGCCAGCAGCCAAGGGGCTAGCGGGAGGCCGGGTGAGCAGTTCTTC.

This clonotype was counted at least ten times. J is TRBJ2-7 and V is TRBV2, with D perhaps TRBD2 (7 bases). Germline-derived CDR1 and CDR2 are SNHLY and FYNNEI. This CDR3 contains 13 residues. Trimming took 4 bases from V and 2 from J, leaving 9 bases between them. CDR3 residues: CASSVGGPYEQYF. The CDR3 nucleotides read TGTGCCAGCAGTGTGGGGGGGCCCTACGAGCAGTACTTC.

This clonotype was recorded at least ten times. J is TRBJ2-7 and V is TRBV18; 10 bases align to TRBD2. V lost 3 bases to trimming and J lost 4 bases; unmatched junction nucleotides: 3. There are 14 residues in the CDR3. Germline CDR1 KGHSH, CDR2 LQKENI. CDR3 loop: CASSPPSGSYEQYF. The CDR3 DNA is TGTGCCAGCTCACCGCCTAGCGGGAGTTACGAGCAGTACTTC.

This clonotype was found a few times. The V and J genes are TRBV25-1 and TRBJ2-5; 13 bases are a match to TRBD2. Germline trimming cut 8 bases from V and 2 bases from J; bases unmatched to any gene: 2. The germline gives CDR1 MGHDK, CDR2 SYGVNS. CDR3 length: 14 residues. CDR3 sequence: CASGLAGVQETQYF. The DNA for the CDR3 is TGTGCCAGCGGACTAGCGGGGGTGCAAGAGACCCAGTACTTC.

In this sample, this clonotype turned up many times. This chain connects TRBV10-3 to TRBJ2-7; D is uncertain. This CDR3 is built from 13 residues. In germline, CDR1 is ENHRY, CDR2 SYGVKD. Trimming shortened V by 3 bases and J by 0 bases, and 6 bases separated the two germline ends. Here the CDR3 reads CAISELSSYEQYF. The CDR3 coding sequence is TGTGCCATCAGTGAACTCAGCTCCTACGAGCAGTACTTC.

This clonotype appeared many times. The chain carries TRBV20-1 and TRBJ2-1, with TRBD2 as a possible D gene (6 bases). This CDR3 contains 16 residues. Germline assignment: CDR1 DFQATT and CDR2 SNEGSKA (reference sequence). V was shortened by 6 bases and J by 6 bases, with 24 bases between the two germline ends. CDR3 coding DNA: TGCAGTGCGATCGGAGGGACTCTCCCCTCCAGCAATGAGCAGTTCTTC. It is translated as CSAIGGTLPSSNEQFF.